This entry lists 5 T cell receptor beta chains sequenced from one sample in a study of blood T cell repertoires in COVID-19. Sequencing used immunoSEQ multiplex PCR; TCRdb keeps in-frame clones, though not all of them. The repertoire holds over 250,000 clones, with approximately 86% as singletons. The sample was PBMCs or T cells enriched from blood (not recorded which). These receptors were obtained from a woman between 25 and 40 years old who had recovered from COVID-19.

This chain joins TRBV6-5 and TRBJ1-1; 9 bases agree with TRBD1. The CDR3 is 15 amino acids. Looked up from germline, CDR1 is MNHEY and CDR2 is SVGAGI. With 2 bases clipped from V and 2 bases from J, the junction kept 3 bases outside the gene matches. CDR3 residues: CASSYRQGGNTEAFF. CDR3 DNA: TGTGCCAGCAGTTACCGACAGGGGGGTAACACTGAAGCTTTCTTT.

This clone was recorded a few times. The chain joins TRBV19 to TRBJ2-7; 9 nucleotides agree with TRBD1. There are 15 residues in the CDR3. In germline, CDR1 is LNHDA, CDR2 SQIVND (reference sequence). Trimming took 5 bases from V and 4 from J; bases not matched to a gene: 9. As DNA, the CDR3 is TGTGCCAGTAGTTTACAAAGACAGGGGGATTACGAGCAGTACTTC. The encoded protein is CASSLQRQGDYEQYF.

The rearrangement links TRBV6-5 to TRBJ2-3, with a tentative D call TRBD2 (5 bases). The V gene's germline CDR1 is MNHEY and CDR2 SVGAGI. The CDR3 has 15 amino acids. V shed 2 bases and J shed 1 base, with 10 bases lying between them. DNA of the CDR3: TGTGCCAGCAGTTACGTAGGAGGCGGCACAGATACGCAGTATTTT. Its translation: CASSYVGGGTDTQYF.

This chain links TRBV18 with TRBJ1-2; D call uncertain. V was cut by 5 bases and J by 6 bases, with 16 bases left in between. The CDR3 extends over 14 amino acids. Germline V lookup: CDR1 KGHSH, CDR2 LQKENI. CDR3 protein: CASSAGDARHGYTF. CDR3 coding DNA: TGTGCCAGCTCAGCCGGAGACGCGCGCCATGGCTACACCTTC.

The chain is built from TRBV18 and TRBJ1-4, with 7 bases lining up with TRBD1. With V trimmed by 3 bases and J by 7 bases, 8 bases remained unmatched. The length of the CDR3 is 15 residues. The germline CDR1 and CDR2 sequences are KGHSH and LQKENI. The chain's CDR3 is CASSPNKGAGEKLFF. The DNA for the CDR3 is TGTGCCAGCTCACCGAACAAGGGGGCAGGTGAAAAACTGTTTTTT. Filled out from reference TRBV18 and TRBJ1-4, the complete variable domain reads NAGVMQNPRHLVRRRGQEARLRCSPMKGHSHVYWYRQLPEEGLKFMVYLQKENIIDESGMPKERFSAEFPKEGPSILRIQQVVRGDSAAYFCASSPNKGAGEKLFFGSGTQLSVL.